The rows below give T cell receptor beta chains drawn from one sample of a study of blood T cells in healthy people across ages. TCRdb redid the calling of the 5' RACE reads with MiXCR, one entry per CDR3 protein. The sample has 1.6 million or so distinct CDR3 sequences; approximately 32% are singletons. The sequenced material came from blood. These receptors all stem from a woman in her 30s in good health. CDR3s include the opening cysteine and the closing phenylalanine or tryptophan. A D gene is named only where the DNA matches it firmly. The size entry is marked missing in some rows and otherwise reads once, few, many or a size class.

clone size	D gene	V gene	J gene	CDR3 protein	CDR3 DNA
many	TRBD2	TRBV20-1	TRBJ2-7	CSARVLAGMKYEQYF	TGCAGTGCTAGAGTACTAGCGGGAATGAAATACGAGCAGTACTTC
once	TRBD2	TRBV28	TRBJ2-3	CASSLSLADSTDTQYF	TGTGCCAGCAGTTTATCCCTAGCGGATAGCACAGATACGCAGTATTTT
-	-	TRBV27	TRBJ1-2	CASSLSRLGGYTF	TGTGCCAGCAGTTTAAGCCGGCTGGGCGGCTACACCTTC
-	TRBD2	TRBV7-2	TRBJ2-7	CASSISSGGAYEQYF	TGTGCCAGCAGTATCAGTAGCGGGGGGGCCTACGAGCAGTACTTC
many	TRBD2	TRBV9	TRBJ2-3	CASSTSAYTDTQYF	TGTGCCAGCAGTACTAGCGCCTACACAGATACGCAGTATTTT
-	TRBD1	TRBV5-1	TRBJ2-3	CASTRTGRTDTQYF	TGCGCCAGCACTCGGACAGGGCGCACAGATACGCAGTATTTT
-	TRBD1	TRBV10-3	TRBJ1-1	CAISEPRQGSTEAFF	TGTGCCATCAGTGAGCCAAGACAGGGTTCCACTGAAGCTTTCTTT
many	-	TRBV12-3/TRBV12-4	TRBJ1-2	CASSPGGVYGYTF	TGTGCCAGCAGTCCGGGGGGGGTTTATGGCTACACCTTC
-	-	TRBV21-1	TRBJ1-5	CASRDGERVTCQPQHF	TGTGCCAGCAGGGATGGCGAGAGGGTGACTTGTCAGCCCCAGCATTTT
-	-	TRBV27	TRBJ2-6	CASSPIGGVGANVLTF	TGTGCCAGCAGCCCAATAGGGGGGGTCGGGGCCAACGTCCTGACTTTC
-	-	TRBV4-1	TRBJ1-1	CASSHGRANTEAFF	TGCGCCAGCAGCCACGGACGGGCTAACACTGAAGCTTTCTTT
few	-	TRBV28	TRBJ2-7	CASFSGDQTYEQYF	TGTGCCAGCTTTTCGGGGGATCAGACCTACGAGCAGTACTTC
-	TRBD2	TRBV5-1	TRBJ2-5	CASSATSRTQETQYF	TGCGCCAGCAGCGCGACTAGCAGGACTCAAGAGACCCAGTACTTC
-	TRBD2	TRBV20-1	TRBJ2-1	CSAQYWGGRNLYNEQFF	TGCAGTGCCCAATACTGGGGCGGGAGAAATCTTTACAATGAGCAGTTCTTC
-	TRBD1	TRBV13	TRBJ2-7	CASSTDRSPSYEQYF	TGTGCCAGCAGTACGGACAGGTCGCCCTCCTACGAGCAGTACTTC
once	TRBD2	TRBV20-1	TRBJ2-7	CSARDHLAGNFYEQYF	TGCAGTGCTAGAGATCATCTAGCGGGAAATTTCTACGAGCAGTACTTC
few	TRBD1	TRBV5-1	TRBJ2-7	CASSLFLPGQGAYEQYF	TGCGCCAGCAGCTTGTTCCTCCCGGGACAGGGGGCCTACGAGCAGTACTTC
few	TRBD2	TRBV12-3/TRBV12-4	TRBJ2-7	CASSFRLAGYEQYF	TGTGCCAGCAGTTTTAGACTAGCGGGCTACGAGCAGTACTTC
few	-	TRBV27	TRBJ2-3	CTSSLRRSTDTQYF	TGTACCAGCAGTCTCCGGCGGAGCACAGATACGCAGTATTTT
many	TRBD1	TRBV29-1	TRBJ2-5	CSVDRGVRQETQYF	TGCAGCGTCGACAGGGGGGTAAGGCAAGAGACCCAGTACTTC
once	TRBD1	TRBV6-5	TRBJ1-2	CASSYYPGGEGYTF	TGTGCCAGCAGTTACTACCCAGGGGGAGAAGGCTACACCTTC
few	TRBD2	TRBV28	TRBJ2-7	CASSWASGRSEQYF	TGTGCCAGCAGTTGGGCTAGCGGGAGGAGCGAGCAGTACTTC
few	TRBD1	TRBV9	TRBJ2-5	CASSFRQGARETQYF	TGTGCCAGCAGCTTCCGACAGGGGGCCAGAGAGACCCAGTACTTC
-	-	TRBV6-2/TRBV6-3	TRBJ2-3	CASSSGEISTDTQYF	TGTGCCAGCAGTTCCGGAGAGATAAGCACAGATACGCAGTATTTT
-	TRBD2	TRBV20-1	TRBJ2-3	CSATTTASGRHTDTQYF	TGCAGTGCCACCACCACGGCTAGCGGGAGGCACACAGATACGCAGTATTTT
few	-	TRBV5-6	TRBJ2-1	CASSLALSHNEQFF	TGTGCCAGCAGCTTGGCATTATCCCACAATGAGCAGTTCTTC
-	-	TRBV2	TRBJ2-7	CASNMGQLYEQYF	TGTGCCAGCAACATGGGGCAGTTATACGAGCAGTACTTC
-	-	TRBV18	TRBJ2-2	CASSPDSGELFF	TGTGCCAGCTCACCAGACAGCGGGGAGCTGTTTTTT
few	TRBD2	TRBV28	TRBJ2-7	CASSYLAGVGEQYF	TGTGCCAGCAGTTATCTAGCGGGAGTGGGCGAGCAGTACTTC
few	-	TRBV12-5	TRBJ2-3	CASGLSSAVSDTQYF	TGTGCTAGTGGTTTGTCCTCCGCGGTGTCAGATACGCAGTATTTT
few	-	TRBV6-5	TRBJ1-2	CASRSRGDADYGYTF	TGTGCCAGCAGGTCACGGGGGGACGCCGACTATGGCTACACCTTC
-	-	TRBV6-5	TRBJ2-7	CASRAGAGPTYEQYF	TGTGCCAGCCGCGCAGGAGCAGGGCCCACCTACGAGCAGTACTTC
-	-	TRBV5-6	TRBJ1-1	CASRPQGDINEAFF	TGTGCCAGCAGACCACAGGGAGATATTAATGAAGCTTTCTTT
-	-	TRBV20-1	TRBJ1-2	CSAREGSANYGYTF	TGCAGTGCTAGAGAGGGGTCGGCAAACTATGGCTACACCTTC
few	TRBD1	TRBV6-1	TRBJ2-3	CASRKGTGAGVTDTQYF	TGTGCCAGCAGGAAAGGGACAGGGGCAGGAGTTACAGATACGCAGTATTTT
-	-	TRBV20-1	TRBJ2-1	CSARAWTGYNEQFF	TGCAGTGCTAGGGCCTGGACGGGTTACAATGAGCAGTTCTTC
-	-	TRBV28	TRBJ2-1	CASTPGEGTKQFF	TGTGCCAGCACCCCGGGAGAGGGAACCAAGCAGTTCTTC
-	-	TRBV6-6	TRBJ2-5	CASSYSPRGVETQYF	TGTGCCAGCAGTTACTCGCCCAGGGGAGTCGAGACCCAGTACTTC
few	-	TRBV12-3/TRBV12-4	TRBJ2-5	CASTLAGVIQETQYF	TGTGCCAGCACTCTAGCCGGGGTGATCCAAGAGACCCAGTACTTC
-	-	TRBV6-5	TRBJ2-1	CASSTTYTSSYNEQFF	TGTGCCAGCAGCACAACTTACACGAGCTCCTACAATGAGCAGTTCTTC
few	-	TRBV6-1	TRBJ2-7	CASSGSDRTGEQYF	TGTGCCAGCAGTGGTAGCGACCGGACGGGGGAGCAGTACTTC
few	-	TRBV6-6	TRBJ1-1	CASSYALNSEAFF	TGTGCCAGCAGTTACGCCCTGAACTCTGAAGCTTTCTTT
few	TRBD2	TRBV7-3	TRBJ2-3	CASSLTWETSGSTDTQYF	TGTGCCAGCAGCTTAACGTGGGAGACTAGCGGTAGCACAGATACGCAGTATTTT
-	-	TRBV29-1	TRBJ2-6	CSALGLSGGANVLTF	TGCAGCGCCCTGGGGCTCTCGGGCGGGGCCAACGTCCTGACTTTC
-	-	TRBV9	TRBJ1-4	CASSPREPNEKLFF	TGTGCCAGCAGCCCCCGCGAGCCTAATGAAAAACTGTTTTTT
-	-	TRBV20-1	TRBJ2-2	CSATTSPAGELFF	TGCAGTGCTACTACTAGCCCTGCCGGGGAGCTGTTTTTT